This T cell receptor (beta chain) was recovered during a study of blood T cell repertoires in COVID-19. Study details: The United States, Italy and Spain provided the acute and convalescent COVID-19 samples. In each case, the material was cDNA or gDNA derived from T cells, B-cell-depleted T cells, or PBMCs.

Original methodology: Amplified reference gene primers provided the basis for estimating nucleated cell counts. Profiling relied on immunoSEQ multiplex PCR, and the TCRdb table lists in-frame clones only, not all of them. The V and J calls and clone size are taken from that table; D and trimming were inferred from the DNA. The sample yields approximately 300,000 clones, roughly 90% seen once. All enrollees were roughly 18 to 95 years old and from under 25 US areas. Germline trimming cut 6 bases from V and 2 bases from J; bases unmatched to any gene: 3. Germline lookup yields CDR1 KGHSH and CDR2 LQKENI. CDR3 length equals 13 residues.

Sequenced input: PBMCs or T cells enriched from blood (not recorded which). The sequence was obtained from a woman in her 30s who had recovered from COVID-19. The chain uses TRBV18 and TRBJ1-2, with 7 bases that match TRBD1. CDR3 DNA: TGTGCCAGCTCCGGGGACAGCAACTATGGCTACACCTTC. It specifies CASSGDSNYGYTF.